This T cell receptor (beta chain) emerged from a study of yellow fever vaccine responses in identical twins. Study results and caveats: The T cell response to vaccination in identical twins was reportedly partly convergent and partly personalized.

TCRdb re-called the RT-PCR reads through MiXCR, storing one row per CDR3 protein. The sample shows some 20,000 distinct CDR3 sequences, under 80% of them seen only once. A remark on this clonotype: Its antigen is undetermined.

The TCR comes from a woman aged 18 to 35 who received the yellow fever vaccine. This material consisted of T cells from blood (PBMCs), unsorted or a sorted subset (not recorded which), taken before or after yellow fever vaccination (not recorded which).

The CDR3 loop reads CASSQQLTAFTNEKLFF. CDR3 nucleotides: TGCGCCAGCAGCCAACAACTTACAGCGTTTACTAATGAAAAACTGTTTTTT. The gene calls are TRBV4-3 and TRBJ1-4, with D hard to call. The CDR3 is 17 residues long. CDR1 and CDR2 from the germline V gene are LGHNA and YSLEER. V lost 2 bases to trimming and J lost 2 bases, with 15 bases between them.